This TCR beta chain stems from a study of high-grade serous ovarian cancer treatment subgroups. Study-level background: Samples averaged around 13,000 reads and several thousand unique TCR beta rearrangements.

The tumor samples were collected prior to definitive surgery or chemotherapy. A remark on this clone: The target antigen is unknown.

Produced via immunoSEQ multiplex PCR; TCRdb's table is partial and in-frame only. Of 11,000 or so clones in the sample, roughly 87% are singletons; the top ten hold under 8.5%. The study, taken as a whole, reports: Bulk tumor TCR sequencing gave no spatial information.

The CDR3 has 15 amino acids. Germline CDR1 reads LNHDA; CDR2 reads SQIVND (reference sequence). V was shortened by 3 bases and J by 0 bases, with 11 bases between the two germline ends. The TCR comes from a human donor with high-grade serous ovarian cancer. The chain uses TRBV19 and TRBJ2-5; possibly TRBD1 or TRBD2 for D (5 bases each). The material sequenced was tumor tissue. CDR3 region: CASSMGPGHQETQYF. In DNA, the CDR3 is TGTGCCAGTAGTATGGGACCGGGACACCAAGAGACCCAGTACTTC.